The 14 T cell receptor beta chains below were found in one sample sequenced in a study of blood T cell repertoires in COVID-19. TCRdb keeps only in-frame clones here, not all; method: immunoSEQ multiplex PCR. The data contain about 180,000 clones, 85% to 95% of them seen just once; the ten biggest clones take up 0.45% to 0.65%. Sequencing was carried out using peripheral blood. These receptors were obtained from a man aged 50 or older with acute or convalescent COVID-19.

The chain has TRBV18 and TRBJ2-2; tentative D call: TRBD1 (5 bases). V lost 6 bases to trimming and J lost 0 bases, with 8 bases between them. The germline V gene encodes CDR1 KGHSH and CDR2 LQKENI. The CDR3 consists of 14 residues. CDR3 loop: CASSQTANTGELFF. The CDR3 nucleotides read TGTGCCAGCTCCCAGACAGCGAACACCGGGGAGCTGTTTTTT.

The rearrangement links TRBV7-2 to TRBJ1-1; D is unresolved. The CDR3 runs to 15 residues. Germline CDR1 is SGHTA and CDR2 is FQGNSA. The V and J ends lost 2 bases and 1 base respectively, with 11 bases between them. As DNA, the CDR3 is TGTGCCAGCAGCTTAAAGTTTACGGGGAACACTGAAGCTTTCTTT. Residues: CASSLKFTGNTEAFF.

The chain links TRBV3-1 (or the pseudogene TRBV3-2) to TRBJ1-2; the match to TRBD1 covers 8 bases. J lost 5 bases, V lost 3 bases, and 8 bases had no gene match. There are 15 residues in the CDR3. CDR1 is LGHDT and CDR2 is YNNKEL in the germline V gene (reference sequence). In DNA form, the CDR3 reads TGTGCCAGCAGCCAGGACAGGGACCCACGGTATGGCTACACCTTC. This sequence encodes CASSQDRDPRYGYTF.

The chain is built from TRBV6-5 and TRBJ1-3; TRBD1 aligns across 7 bases. CDR1 and CDR2 (germline): MNHEY, SVGAGI. The ends lost 7 bases at V and 4 bases at J; junction bases unmatched: 7. The CDR3 runs to 14 residues. CDR3: CASTIQGWGNTIYF. CDR3 bases: TGTGCCAGCACCATACAGGGGTGGGGAAACACCATATATTTT.

The rearrangement joins TRBV20-1 to TRBJ1-2; TRBD1 agrees at 8 bases. Germline assignment: CDR1 DFQATT and CDR2 SNEGSKA (reference sequence). Trimming at V came to 6 bases and at J to 6 bases, leaving 3 bases not matched to a gene. CDR3 length equals 11 residues. CDR3 nucleotide sequence: TGCAGTGCGAAGACAGGGGATGGCTACACCTTC. Its protein is CSAKTGDGYTF.

This chain uses TRBV6-6 with TRBJ1-5; D ambiguous. V shed 2 bases and J shed 1 base, with 9 bases lying between them. Germline-derived CDR1 and CDR2 are MNHNY and SVGAGI (reference sequence). The CDR3 runs 15 residues. In nucleotides, the CDR3 is TGTGCCAGCAGTTACGGAGGGTCCAGCAATCAGCCCCAGCATTTT. Protein sequence: CASSYGGSSNQPQHF.

The chain has TRBV9 and TRBJ2-2, with D possibly TRBD1 on 6 matching bases. Trimming removed 3 bases at V and 3 bases at J, with 12 bases between. This CDR3 is built from 15 residues. CDR1 and CDR2 (germline): SGDLS, YYNGEE. CDR3 amino acids: CASSDGTYYTGELFF. CDR3 DNA: TGTGCCAGCAGCGACGGGACATACTACACCGGGGAGCTGTTTTTT.

The chain carries TRBV19 and TRBJ2-1, with D hard to call. The CDR3 extends over 13 amino acids. V lost 3 bases and J 2 bases, leaving 5 bases between the germline ends. Per germline, CDR1 LNHDA and CDR2 SQIVND (reference sequence). The CDR3: CASSISPYNEQFF. In DNA, the CDR3 is TGTGCCAGTAGTATCTCTCCCTACAATGAGCAGTTCTTC. Filled out from reference TRBV19 and TRBJ2-1, the complete variable domain reads DGGITQSPKYLFRKEGQNVTLSCEQNLNHDAMYWYRQDPGQGLRLIYYSQIVNDFQKGDIAEGYSVSREKKESFPLTVTSAQKNPTAFYLCASSISPYNEQFFGPGTRLTVL.

The rearrangement links TRBV3-1 (or the pseudogene TRBV3-2) to TRBJ2-5, with D unresolved. The CDR3 extends over 15 amino acids. With 1 base removed from V and 1 base from J, the gap between germline ends came to 10 bases. The germline CDR1 and CDR2 sequences are LGHDT and YNNKEL (reference sequence). The DNA of the CDR3 is TGTGCCAGCAGCCAAGTCGTAGTAGCCCAAGAGACCCAGTACTTC. Its translation is CASSQVVVAQETQYF.

This clone was counted a single time. The DNA of the CDR3 is TGTGCCATCAGTGATGTGACTACCCAAGAGACCCAGTACTTC. Translated: CAISDVTTQETQYF. V gene TRBV10-3 combines with J gene TRBJ2-5; possibly TRBD2 for D (5 bases). The V gene lost 3 bases and the J gene lost 1 base, with 9 bases spanning the gap. The CDR3 extends over 14 amino acids. The germline CDR1 and CDR2 sequences are ENHRY and SYGVKD.

The rearrangement links TRBV7-9 to TRBJ1-1; 9 positions agree with TRBD1. CDR1 and CDR2 from the germline V gene are SEHNR and FQNEAQ (reference sequence). This CDR3 comprises 15 residues. J gave up 2 bases and V 5 bases, and 6 bases lay outside the gene matches. DNA of the CDR3: TGTGCCAGCAGCGCCCGACAGGGGGAAAACACTGAAGCTTTCTTT. Translated: CASSARQGENTEAFF. The whole variable domain, remainder taken from reference TRBV7-9 and TRBJ1-1, is DTGVSQNPRHKITKRGQNVTFRCDPISEHNRLYWYRQTLGQGPEFLTYFQNEAQLEKSRLLSDRFSAERPKGSFSTLEIQRTEQGDSAMYLCASSARQGENTEAFFGQGTRLTVV.

This chain joins TRBV5-4 and TRBJ2-1; 16 bases map to TRBD2. The V segment lost 4 bases and the J segment 6 bases; nucleotides outside the gene matches: 4. Germline V gene sequence: CDR1 SGHNT, CDR2 YYREEE (reference sequence). This CDR3 has 16 residues. CDR3 sequence: CASSGGTSGRGNEQFF. CDR3 coding DNA: TGTGCCAGCAGCGGGGGGACTAGCGGGAGGGGCAATGAGCAGTTCTTC.

This chain uses TRBV5-5 with TRBJ2-1; 12 bases are a match to TRBD2. V trimming: 0 bases; J trimming: 5 bases; junction bases outside the gene matches: 0. Germline assignment: CDR1 SGHKS and CDR2 YYEKEE (reference sequence). The CDR3 runs 15 residues. CDR3 in amino acids: CASSLGLAGDNEQFF. CDR3 in DNA: TGTGCCAGCAGCTTGGGACTAGCGGGGGACAATGAGCAGTTCTTC.

V is TRBV28 and J is TRBJ2-1; TRBD2 agrees at 9 bases. Trimming at V came to 2 bases and at J to 7 bases, leaving 6 bases not matched to a gene. Looked up from germline, CDR1 is MDHEN and CDR2 is SYDVKM. CDR3 length: 15 amino acids. The CDR3 nucleotides read TGTGCCAGCAGTTTAAATAGCGGGGGTACAAATGAGCAGTTCTTC. Protein product: CASSLNSGGTNEQFF.